The clone carrying this T cell receptor (beta chain) appeared a few times. Unique molecular identifiers featured in how the TCRbeta library was prepared. TCRdb re-called the PCR reads with MiXCR, one entry per CDR3 protein. This sample yields around 360,000 distinct CDR3 sequences, of which approximately 10% are seen a single time; about 2.3% belongs to the top ten. This specimen comes from a study of T-cell reconstitution after alpha-beta-depleted transplantation in children. Germline CDR1 reads DFQATT; CDR2 reads SNEGSKA (reference sequence). V lost 0 bases and J 5 bases, leaving 10 bases between the germline ends. This CDR3 is 14 amino acids long.

V and J are TRBV20-1 and TRBJ2-2; no firm D call. Sequencing used PBMCs from the stem cell graft donor, obtained from the stem cell graft. This clonotype originated in a human donor who donated a stem cell graft to a child with acute lymphoblastic leukemia. CDR3 nucleotides: TGCAGTGCTAGAGATTCTCGCGTAACCGGGGAGCTGTTTTTT. Translation: CSARDSRVTGELFF.